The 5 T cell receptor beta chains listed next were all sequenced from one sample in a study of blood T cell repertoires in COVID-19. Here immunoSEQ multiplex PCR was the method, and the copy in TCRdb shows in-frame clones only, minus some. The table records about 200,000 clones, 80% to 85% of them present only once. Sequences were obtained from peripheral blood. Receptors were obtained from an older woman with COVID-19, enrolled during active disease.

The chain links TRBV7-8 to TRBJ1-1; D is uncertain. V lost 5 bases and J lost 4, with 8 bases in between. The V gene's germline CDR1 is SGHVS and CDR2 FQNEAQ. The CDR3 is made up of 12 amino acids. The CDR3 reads CASSPRGTEAFF. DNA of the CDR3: TGTGCCAGCAGCCCACGGGGCACTGAAGCTTTCTTT. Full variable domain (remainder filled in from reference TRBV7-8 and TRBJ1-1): GAGVSQSPRYKVAKRGQDVALRCDPISGHVSLFWYQQALGQGPEFLTYFQNEAQLDKSGLPSDRFFAERPEGSVSTLKIQRTQQEDSAVYLCASSPRGTEAFFGQGTRLTVV.

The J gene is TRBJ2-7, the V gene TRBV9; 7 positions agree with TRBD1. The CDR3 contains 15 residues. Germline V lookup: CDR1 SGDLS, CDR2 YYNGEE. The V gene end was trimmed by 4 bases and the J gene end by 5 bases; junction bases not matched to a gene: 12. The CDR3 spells CASSISADRSHEQYF. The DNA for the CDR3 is TGTGCCAGCAGCATATCCGCGGACAGGTCTCACGAGCAGTACTTC.

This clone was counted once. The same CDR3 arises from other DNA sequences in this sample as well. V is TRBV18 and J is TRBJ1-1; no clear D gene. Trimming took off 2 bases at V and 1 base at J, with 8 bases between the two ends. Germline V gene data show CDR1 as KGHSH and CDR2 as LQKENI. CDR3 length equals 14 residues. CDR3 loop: CASSPSGPNTEAFF. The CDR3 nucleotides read TGTGCCAGCTCACCATCAGGCCCGAACACTGAAGCTTTCTTT.

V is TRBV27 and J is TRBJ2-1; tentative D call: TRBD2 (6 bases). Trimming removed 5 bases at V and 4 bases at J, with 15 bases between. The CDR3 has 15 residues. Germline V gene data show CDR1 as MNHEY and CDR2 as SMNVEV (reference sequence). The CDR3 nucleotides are TGTGCCAGCAGTCGCGAGCGGGTGCGTTACAATGAGCAGTTCTTC. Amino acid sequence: CASSRERVRYNEQFF.

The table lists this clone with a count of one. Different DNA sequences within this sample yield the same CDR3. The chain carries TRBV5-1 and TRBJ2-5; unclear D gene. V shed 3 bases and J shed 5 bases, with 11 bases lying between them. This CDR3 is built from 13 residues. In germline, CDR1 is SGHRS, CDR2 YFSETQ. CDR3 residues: CASSSTAGETQYF. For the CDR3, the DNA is TGCGCCAGCAGCTCCACCGCCGGGGAGACCCAGTACTTC.